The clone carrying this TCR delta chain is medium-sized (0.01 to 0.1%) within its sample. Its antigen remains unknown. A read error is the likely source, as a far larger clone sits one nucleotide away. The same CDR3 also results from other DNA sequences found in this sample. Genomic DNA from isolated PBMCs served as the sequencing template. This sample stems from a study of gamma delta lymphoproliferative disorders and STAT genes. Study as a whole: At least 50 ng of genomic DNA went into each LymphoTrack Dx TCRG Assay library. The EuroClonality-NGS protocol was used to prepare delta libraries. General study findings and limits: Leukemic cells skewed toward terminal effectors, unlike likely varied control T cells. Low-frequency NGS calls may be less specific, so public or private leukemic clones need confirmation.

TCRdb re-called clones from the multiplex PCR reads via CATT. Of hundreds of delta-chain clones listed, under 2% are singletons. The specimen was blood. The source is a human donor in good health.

DNA for the CDR3: TGTGCCTGTGTGGAGGTTTCGACCACTGATAAACTCATCTTT. Amino acids: CACVEVSTTDKLIF. This chain connects TRDV2 to TRDJ1; D unresolved. Germline loops: CDR1 GEAIGNYY, CDR2 EKD. CDR3 length: 14 amino acids. V was cut by 5 bases and J by 5 bases, with 17 bases left in between.